This record looks at one TCR beta chain sequence and its context. The sample carries other DNA sequences with the same CDR3. Survey-level immunoSEQ sequencing profiled the TCR beta repertoire. TCRdb's copy holds only in-frame clones and misses some; the assay was immunoSEQ multiplex PCR. The repertoire holds around 49,000 clones, with approximately 95% as singletons. The V and J ends lost 2 bases and 4 bases, in that order; junction bases with no gene match: 2. The CDR3 contains 13 residues. CDR1 is SQVTM and CDR2 is ANQGSEA in the germline V gene. The chain recombines TRBV29-1 with TRBJ2-7, with TRBD1 matching 10 bases. Input material: PBMCs. The clonotype was recovered from a man aged 40-49 years with rheumatoid arthritis. Here the CDR3 reads CSVERTGGYEQYF. The CDR3 DNA reads as TGCAGCGTTGAAAGGACAGGGGGGTACGAGCAGTACTTC.